These 17 T cell receptor beta chains were all obtained from the same sample, sequenced in a study of T-cell reconstitution after alpha-beta-depleted transplantation in children. Unique molecular identifiers were used in preparing the TCRbeta library. Each CDR3 protein gets one entry after TCRdb re-called the PCR reads with MiXCR. This repertoire shows some 48,000 distinct CDR3 sequences, 5.5% to 7.5% found once; its top ten account for 30% to 35%. The sample in question was PBMCs, mostly from graft donor cells, obtained 60 days after TCRalphabeta/CD19-depleted stem cell transplant. These receptors originate from a female patient aged 2 to 10 who had a stem cell transplant for aplastic anemia, so the T cells may come from the graft donor.

This clonotype was found many times. V usage is TRBV14 and J usage is TRBJ2-7; tentatively, D is TRBD2 (5 bases). The V end lost 7 bases, the J end lost 1 base, and 14 bases lay between the germline ends. Germline V gene lookup returns CDR1 SGHDN and CDR2 FVKESK. The CDR3 totals 14 residues. The CDR3 nucleotides read TGTGCCAGCACCTTGGACTTACCTTCCTACGAGCAGTACTTC. Translated: CASTLDLPSYEQYF.

This clonotype was detected a few times. V gene TRBV20-1 combines with J gene TRBJ2-2, with a possible D match to TRBD2 (7 bases). Trimming stripped 6 bases from V and 3 bases from J, with 20 bases between. The CDR3 is made up of 16 amino acids. Per germline, CDR1 DFQATT and CDR2 SNEGSKA (reference sequence). Written as DNA, the CDR3 is TGCAGTGCCAGCAGAAGGGGGGGCCCGGACACCGGGGAGCTGTTTTTT. Amino acids: CSASRRGGPDTGELFF.

This clonotype appeared many times. This chain connects TRBV19 to TRBJ1-3; no definite D call. Germline V gives CDR1 LNHDA, CDR2 SQIVND (reference sequence). The CDR3 spans 13 residues. With 5 bases removed from V and 0 bases from J, the gap between germline ends came to 5 bases. Written as DNA, the CDR3 is TGTGCCAGTAGTGGAAGCTCTGGAAACACCATATATTTT. It is translated as CASSGSSGNTIYF.

The V gene is TRBV12-3 or TRBV12-4, the J gene TRBJ1-4; 9 nucleotides agree with TRBD1. The CDR3 runs to 14 residues. V was pared by 6 bases and J by 7 bases, with 6 bases of the junction left unmatched. The CDR3, as DNA: TGTGCCAGCAGGGGGGACAGGGACGGTGAAAAACTGTTTTTT. The encoded protein is CASRGDRDGEKLFF.

A remark on this clonotype: Since a much larger clone is just one base distant, this may be a read error. The conserved phenylalanine or tryptophan normally closing the CDR3 is absent here, so this likely arose from a read error. V and J are TRBV28 and TRBJ1-2; D is perhaps TRBD1 (5 bases). CDR3 length: 17 residues. V lost 3 bases to trimming and J lost 5 bases, with 22 bases between them. The germline gives CDR1 MDHEN, CDR2 SYDVKM. The DNA of the CDR3 is TGTGCCAGCAGTTTTCCAAAGGACACAAGGGTGGATTATGGCTACACCTCC. Its translation: CASSFPKDTRVDYGYTS.

This clonotype was found many times. The chain recombines TRBV7-2 with TRBJ2-5, with 8 bases matching TRBD2. With 4 bases clipped from V and 2 bases from J, the junction kept 6 bases outside the gene matches. Per germline, CDR1 SGHTA and CDR2 FQGNSA. The CDR3 sequence is 15 residues long. CDR3 in DNA: TGTGCCAGCAGCTCGGGCGGGGGGAGGCAAGAGACCCAGTACTTC. This codes for CASSSGGGRQETQYF. Full variable domain (outside the CDR3, taken from reference TRBV7-2 and TRBJ2-5): GAGVSQSPSNKVTEKGKDVELRCDPISGHTALYWYRQSLGQGLEFLIYFQGNSAPDKSGLPSDRFSAERTGGSVSTLTIQRTQQEDSAVYLCASSSGGGRQETQYFGPGTRLLVL.

This clonotype was seen repeatedly, ten times or more. V gene TRBV7-8 combines with J gene TRBJ2-7; no reliable D call. V was pared by 5 bases and J by 1 base, with 9 bases between. Germline V gene lookup returns CDR1 SGHVS and CDR2 FQNEAQ. The CDR3 extends over 13 amino acids. The CDR3 bases are TGTGCCAGCAGCCTCGGACGGTCCTACGAGCAGTACTTC. Encoded protein: CASSLGRSYEQYF.

This clonotype was detected many times. This chain uses TRBV7-2 with TRBJ2-1, with TRBD2 matching over 7 bases. Trimming cost V 3 bases and J 7 bases; bases outside gene matches: 12. Germline lookup yields CDR1 SGHTA and CDR2 FQGNSA. This CDR3 is 16 amino acids long. The CDR3 DNA reads TGTGCCAGCAGCTTGGGAGGACTAGGCACTTCTAATGAGCAGTTCTTC. Translated, it gives CASSLGGLGTSNEQFF.

This clonotype was counted ten times or more. CDR3 in amino acids: CASSQDYAGHNSYEQYF. The CDR3 DNA is TGTGCCAGCAGCCAAGATTATGCGGGACACAATTCCTACGAGCAGTACTTC. V gene TRBV4-2 combines with J gene TRBJ2-7; either TRBD1 or TRBD2 may supply D (6 bases each). The CDR3 contains 17 residues. The ends were cut back, 0 bases at V and 1 base at J, with 16 bases in the middle. Looked up from germline, CDR1 is LGHNA and CDR2 is YNFKEQ.

The chain links TRBV18 to TRBJ2-1; 8 bases align to TRBD2. Germline CDR1 is KGHSH and CDR2 is LQKENI. The CDR3 covers 15 residues. V gave up 2 bases and J gave up 6 bases; unmatched junction bases: 6. CDR3 region: CASSPSGREGNEQFF. DNA of the CDR3: TGTGCCAGCTCACCATCAGGTCGGGAGGGCAATGAGCAGTTCTTC.

This clonotype was observed at least ten times. The rearrangement links TRBV5-4 to TRBJ2-3; D call uncertain. Germline CDR1 reads SGHNT; CDR2 reads YYREEE (reference sequence). Trimming removed 0 bases at V and 2 bases at J, with 10 bases between. This CDR3 is 15 amino acids long. The chain's CDR3 is CASSLAWEATDTQYF. The CDR3 coding sequence is TGTGCCAGCAGCTTGGCCTGGGAAGCCACAGATACGCAGTATTTT.

In its sample, this clonotype was seen many times. This chain uses TRBV6-6 with TRBJ2-5, with D possibly called TRBD1 or TRBD2 (5 bases each). The ends were cut back, 4 bases at V and 4 bases at J, with 10 bases in the middle. Looked up from germline, CDR1 is MNHNY and CDR2 is SVGAGI (reference sequence). This CDR3 spans 13 amino acids. The CDR3 DNA reads TGTGCCAGCAGTTTTGGGGGTGGAGAGACCCAGTACTTC. Encoded protein: CASSFGGGETQYF.

This clonotype was found many times. This chain joins TRBV3-1 and TRBJ1-6, with D unresolved. Germline CDR1 and CDR2: LGHDT and YNNKEL (reference sequence). Trimming pared 2 bases from V and 7 bases from J, leaving 6 bases between. There are 13 residues in the CDR3. DNA for the CDR3: TGTGCCAGCAGCCAATCTCAGAATTCACCCCTCCACTTT. The encoded protein is CASSQSQNSPLHF.

The gene calls are TRBV5-6 and TRBJ2-5; a weak D match, TRBD1 (6 bases). The germline V gene has CDR1 SGHDT and CDR2 YYEEEE. The CDR3 sequence is 14 residues long. Deletions cut 6 bases from V and 9 bases from J, with 21 bases between. CDR3 loop: CASTFRTAGNAQYF. CDR3 DNA sequence: TGTGCCAGCACTTTTAGGACAGCCGGCAACGCCCAGTACTTC.

This clonotype was picked up many times. J is TRBJ1-1 and V is TRBV7-3; D gene unclear. Per the germline V gene, CDR1 is SGHTA and CDR2 is FQGTGA. V lost 2 bases and J 1 base, leaving 8 bases between the germline ends. The length of the CDR3 is 14 residues. The CDR3 is CASSLQSWNTEAFF. The CDR3 bases are TGTGCCAGCAGCTTACAGTCTTGGAACACTGAAGCTTTCTTT. The variable domain in full, with the rest retrieved from reference TRBV7-3 and TRBJ1-1, is GAGVSQTPSNKVTEKGKYVELRCDPISGHTALYWYRQSLGQGPEFLIYFQGTGAADDSGLPNDRFFAVRPEGSVSTLKIQRTERGDSAVYLCASSLQSWNTEAFFGQGTRLTVV.

This rearrangement joins TRBV7-8 to TRBJ1-1; 9 nucleotides line up with TRBD1. With 6 bases clipped from V and 11 bases from J, the junction kept 13 bases outside the gene matches. The CDR3 extends over 14 amino acids. Germline loops: CDR1 SGHVS, CDR2 FQNEAQ. CDR3 nucleotide sequence: TGTGCCAGCAGGGGACAGGGTCAATTGTCGTGGGCTTTCTTT. Protein sequence: CASRGQGQLSWAFF.

This clonotype was counted ten times or more. The chain has TRBV12-3 or TRBV12-4 and TRBJ1-2; 11 nucleotides align to TRBD1. The CDR3 length is 15 residues. J lost 4 bases, V lost 6 bases, and 7 bases had no gene match. The CDR3 sequence: CASSADRGHGYGYTF. The CDR3 bases are TGTGCCAGCAGCGCGGACAGGGGGCACGGCTATGGCTACACCTTC.